Listed here is a single T cell receptor beta chain. This CDR3 contains 13 residues. Trimming removed 10 bases from V and 1 base from J, with 14 bases in between. From germline, CDR1 is MDHEN and CDR2 SYDVKM. Assay: immunoSEQ multiplex PCR; the TCRdb copy retains only in-frame clones and omits some. This sample has under 20,000 clones, with approximately 80% found just once. The sample comes from a study of OX40 agonist ivuxolimab in advanced cancers. This TCR was recovered from an adult with an advanced solid tumor such as melanoma, head and neck, liver or kidney cancer. This chain uses TRBV28 with TRBJ2-7; tentatively, D is TRBD1 or TRBD2 (6 bases each). Here the sequenced sample was CD4+ or CD8+ T cells sorted from blood, taken in a trial of the OX40 agonist ivuxolimab. CDR3: CAIKAGTSYEQYF. Written as DNA, the CDR3 is TGTGCCATTAAGGCGGGGACATCCTACGAGCAGTACTTC.